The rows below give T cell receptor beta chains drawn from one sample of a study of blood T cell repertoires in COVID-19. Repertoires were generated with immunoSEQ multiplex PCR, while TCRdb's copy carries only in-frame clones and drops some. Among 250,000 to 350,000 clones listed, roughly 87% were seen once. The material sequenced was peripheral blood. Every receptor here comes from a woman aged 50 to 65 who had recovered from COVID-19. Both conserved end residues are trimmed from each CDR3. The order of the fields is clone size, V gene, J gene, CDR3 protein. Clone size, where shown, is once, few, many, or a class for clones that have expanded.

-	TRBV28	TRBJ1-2	ASRPPGSGYGYT
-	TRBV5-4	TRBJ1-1	ASSLAGQLEAF
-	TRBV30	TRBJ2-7	AWSPQLYEQY
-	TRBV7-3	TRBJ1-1	ASSLSQMNTEAF
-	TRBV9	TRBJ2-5	ASSVRQGEGQETQY
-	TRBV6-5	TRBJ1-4	ASSSTRVTNEKLF
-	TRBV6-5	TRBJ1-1	ASSYYSGGRGTEAF
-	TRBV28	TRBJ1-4	ASSPTDRANEKLF
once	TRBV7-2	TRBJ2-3	ASSYRASGISTDTQY
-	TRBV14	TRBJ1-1	ASSQLGSRLAF
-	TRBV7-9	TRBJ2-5	ASSPTGVTETQY
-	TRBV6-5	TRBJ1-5	ASSIQPQH
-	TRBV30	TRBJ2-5	AWTGQTRRETQY
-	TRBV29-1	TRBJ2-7	SVAYQDYEQY
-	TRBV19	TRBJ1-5	ASKGEYQPQH
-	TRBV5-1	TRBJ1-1	ASSVATGLEAF
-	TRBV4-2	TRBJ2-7	ASSQDRSGSPE
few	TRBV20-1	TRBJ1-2	SAGDRGGNT
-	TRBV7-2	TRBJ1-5	ASSLVRQVQPQH
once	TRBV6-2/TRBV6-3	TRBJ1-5	ASSDRRGAARNSNQPQH
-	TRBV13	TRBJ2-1	ASSLGQGRNNEQF
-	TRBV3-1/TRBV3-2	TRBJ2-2	ASSLRQGNTGELF
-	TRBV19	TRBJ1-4	ASGTGITLTNEKLF
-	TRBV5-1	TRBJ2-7	ASSLASYEQY
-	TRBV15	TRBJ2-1	ATSRERGAYNEQF
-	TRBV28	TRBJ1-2	ASVLSTGNGYT
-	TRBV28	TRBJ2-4	ASKKPQGSGKNIQY
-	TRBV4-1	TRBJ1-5	ASSQEASNQPQH
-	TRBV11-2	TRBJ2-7	ASSPWTGGFKSLFLEQY
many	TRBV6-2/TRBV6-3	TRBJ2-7	ASSPRTSGPYEQY
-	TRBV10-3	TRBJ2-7	AIQGGHGGVPSYEQY
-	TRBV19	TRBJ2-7	ASSIDVVAGGMYEQY
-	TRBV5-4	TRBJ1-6	ASSLQGPYNSPLH
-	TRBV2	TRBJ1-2	ASSGRDRTSNYGYT
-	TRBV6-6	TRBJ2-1	ASSPGQYNEQF
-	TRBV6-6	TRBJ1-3	ASSYTGGSSGNTIY
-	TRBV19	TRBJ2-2	ASSKTPNTGELF
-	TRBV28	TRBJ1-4	ASSPQGARGYGKLF
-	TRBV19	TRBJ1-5	ASSTNRGDQPQH
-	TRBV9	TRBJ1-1	ASSAGTGGRTEAF
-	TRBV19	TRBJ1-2	ASSTFGGDYGYT
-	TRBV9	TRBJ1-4	ASSAGQATNEKLF
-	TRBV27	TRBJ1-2	ASRTGTSGWNGYT
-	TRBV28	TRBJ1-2	ASSLSGQDYGYT
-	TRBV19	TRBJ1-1	ASSKPGTEAF
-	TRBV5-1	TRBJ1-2	ASSLAGSGQGTYGYT
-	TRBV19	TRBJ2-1	ATHATSGTTSYNEQF
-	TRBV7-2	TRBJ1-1	ASILDRLNTEAF
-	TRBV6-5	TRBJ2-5	ASRLSGHYQETQY
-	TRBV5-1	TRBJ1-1	ASSLEAVRTEAF
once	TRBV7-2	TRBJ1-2	ASSLVSGNYGYT
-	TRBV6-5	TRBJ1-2	ASSYSRGANYGYT
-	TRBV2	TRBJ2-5	ASSEQGMGETQY
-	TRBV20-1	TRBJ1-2	SASAESNYGYT